This entry features one T cell receptor beta chain sequence. The antigen is not known. TCRdb analysed the 5' RACE reads with MiXCR anew, one entry per CDR3 protein. Here the sample spans some 85,000 distinct CDR3 sequences, roughly 13% being singletons. J was trimmed by 5 bases and V by 3 bases; bases with no gene match: 14. The CDR3 runs to 17 residues. CDR1 is MNHEY and CDR2 is SMNVEV in the germline V gene (reference sequence). These data belong to a study of early T cells in non-severe SARS-CoV-2 infection. Study results and caveats: Comparison of clonotypes with VDJdb favored anti-spike CD8 responses while missing private and CD4 specificities.

The sample was whole blood. The receptor's source is an adult who was a healthcare worker with PCR-confirmed SARS-CoV-2 infection or an uninfected control (not recorded which). V and J are TRBV27 and TRBJ2-5; 8 bases match TRBD2. In DNA form, the CDR3 reads TGTGCCAGCAGTTTGGGAAAACCGCGGGGGGTGGAGGAGACCCAGTACTTC. Protein: CASSLGKPRGVEETQYF.